The 29 T cell receptor beta chains reported below all come from one sample, sequenced in a study of blood T cell repertoires in COVID-19 (dated by TCRdb to 2019 to 2021). To prepare the library, the immunoSEQ multiplex PCR assay was applied. Sourced from immuneACCESS, this table was stored by TCRdb with only in-frame sequences that have V and J called. A share of the clones is absent; for the studies checked, an unresolved V gene accounts for under half, and the remainder has no known explanation. This sample comprises roughly 220,000 clones, 80% to 90% of them detected only once. Less than 5% of the sample is taken by the ten largest. The sample comprised PBMCs or T cells enriched from blood (not recorded which). These receptors came from a woman aged 40 to 50 with acute COVID-19.

The rearrangement joins TRBV6-1 to TRBJ2-1; D is undetermined. V dropped 0 bases and J dropped 2 bases, with 8 bases sitting between them. This CDR3 contains 15 residues. Germline lookup yields CDR1 MNHNS and CDR2 SASEGT. This chain's CDR3 is CASSEASPTYNEQFF. In DNA, the CDR3 is TGTGCCAGCAGTGAAGCGAGCCCGACCTACAATGAGCAGTTCTTC.

The J gene is TRBJ2-1, the V gene TRBV5-1; 10 bases are a match to TRBD2. Germline loops: CDR1 SGHRS, CDR2 YFSETQ. J lost 5 bases, V lost 4 bases, and 9 bases had no gene match. The CDR3 sequence is 16 residues long. CDR3 DNA sequence: TGCGCCAGCAGCATCATCGGGACTAGCGACAACAATGAGCAGTTCTTC. Its protein product is CASSIIGTSDNNEQFF.

The chain links TRBV24-1 to TRBJ2-7, with TRBD2 matching over 14 bases. Trimming cost V 7 bases and J 6 bases; bases outside gene matches: 25. The length of the CDR3 is 21 residues. From germline, CDR1 is KGHDR and CDR2 SFDVKD. CDR3 loop: CATRDRGRLAGGPKPFCEQYF. CDR3 DNA sequence: TGTGCCACCAGGGACAGGGGAAGACTAGCGGGAGGGCCTAAGCCTTTCTGCGAGCAGTACTTC.

The genes are TRBV27 and TRBJ2-1, with D possibly TRBD2 on 6 matching bases. CDR1 is MNHEY and CDR2 is SMNVEV in the germline V gene (reference sequence). The CDR3 loop spans 16 amino acids. Trimming shortened V by 5 bases and J by 2 bases, and 16 bases separated the two germline ends. The CDR3 spells CASSLTWDLTYNEQFF. The DNA of the CDR3 is TGTGCCAGCAGTCTGACCTGGGACTTAACCTACAATGAGCAGTTCTTC.

This chain joins TRBV30 and TRBJ1-6; possible D gene TRBD1, 6 bases. Germline CDR1 and CDR2: GTSNPN and SVGIG (reference sequence). The V end lost 5 bases, the J end lost 4 bases, and 9 bases lay between the germline ends. This CDR3 is 13 amino acids long. This CDR3 is CAWEQGYNSPLHF. The CDR3 nucleotides are TGTGCCTGGGAACAGGGTTATAATTCACCCCTCCACTTT.

This chain connects TRBV25-1 to TRBJ1-3, with D tentatively TRBD1 (5 bases). The CDR3 covers 16 residues. Trimming stripped 5 bases from V and 4 bases from J, with 18 bases between. Germline assignment: CDR1 MGHDK and CDR2 SYGVNS. The CDR3 sequence is CASSPPHRTVGNTIYF. The CDR3 DNA sequence: TGTGCCAGCAGTCCTCCCCACAGGACCGTCGGAAACACCATATATTTT.

The genes are TRBV27 and TRBJ1-4, with D unclear. This CDR3 is built from 14 residues. The germline gives CDR1 MNHEY, CDR2 SMNVEV (reference sequence). Trimming took 5 bases from V and 5 from J, leaving 12 bases between them. CDR3 DNA sequence: TGTGCCAGCAGTCAGCAGTGGGCGAATGAAAAACTGTTTTTT. It translates to CASSQQWANEKLFF.

The chain has TRBV2 and TRBJ2-2; maybe TRBD1 (6 bases). V was pared by 7 bases and J by 6 bases, with 24 bases between. The CDR3 covers 17 residues. Germline V gene lookup returns CDR1 SNHLY and CDR2 FYNNEI. The chain's CDR3 is CASKGRQGRLQSGELFF. CDR3 bases: TGTGCCAGCAAGGGTCGGCAGGGGCGACTTCAGTCCGGGGAGCTGTTTTTT.

This rearrangement joins TRBV10-3 to TRBJ2-7; a weak D match, TRBD1 (5 bases). Trimming shortened V by 7 bases and J by 0 bases, and 13 bases separated the two germline ends. The CDR3 is made up of 14 amino acids. The germline V gene encodes CDR1 ENHRY and CDR2 SYGVKD. This CDR3 reads CAINHSDNSYEQYF. CDR3 DNA: TGTGCCATCAACCACTCGGACAACTCCTACGAGCAGTACTTC.

This clone came up once. The chain carries TRBV28 and TRBJ1-2; 9 bases agree with TRBD1. This CDR3 is 14 amino acids long. Germline V lookup: CDR1 MDHEN, CDR2 SYDVKM. V dropped 6 bases and J dropped 8; count of bases not matched to a gene: 10. The CDR3 region is CASSLFSGQGGYTF. CDR3 nucleotides: TGTGCCAGCAGCCTCTTTTCGGGACAGGGAGGCTACACCTTC.

The V call is TRBV27, the J call TRBJ2-2; 11 positions match TRBD2. The junction had 5 bases not matched to a gene; V was cut back by 5 bases and J by 6 bases. This CDR3 has 15 amino acids. The germline CDR1 and CDR2 sequences are MNHEY and SMNVEV (reference sequence). CDR3 region: CASSNQGLAAGELFF. CDR3 nucleotide sequence: TGTGCCAGCAGTAACCAGGGACTAGCGGCCGGGGAGCTGTTTTTT.

The rearrangement joins TRBV3-1 (or the pseudogene TRBV3-2) to TRBJ1-1, with TRBD1 matching over 8 bases. From germline, CDR1 is LGHDT and CDR2 YNNKEL (reference sequence). V shed 6 bases and J 3 bases; nucleotides not matched to a gene: 6. The CDR3 covers 14 residues. The CDR3 DNA follows: TGTGCCAGCAGGTCAGGGGGCCGGTACACTGAAGCTTTCTTT. Its translation is CASRSGGRYTEAFF.

The rearrangement joins TRBV10-3 to TRBJ1-3; 7 positions match TRBD1. The germline V gene has CDR1 ENHRY and CDR2 SYGVKD. The CDR3 spans 13 residues. The junction had 7 bases not matched to a gene; V was cut back by 10 bases and J by 4 bases. The CDR3 loop reads CATLGTAGNTIYF. The CDR3 bases are TGTGCCACCTTGGGGACAGCCGGAAACACCATATATTTT.

This sequence joins TRBV29-1 and TRBJ2-2, with D tentatively TRBD1 (6 bases). The CDR3 is 13 amino acids. V shed 3 bases and J shed 4 bases, with 9 bases lying between them. Germline values: CDR1 SQVTM, CDR2 ANQGSEA. The CDR3 coding sequence is TGCAGCGTTGATGGGGGCAGCACCGGGGAGCTGTTTTTT. Its translation is CSVDGGSTGELFF.

The chain carries TRBV7-9 and TRBJ1-6; D is undetermined. Per the germline V gene, CDR1 is SEHNR and CDR2 is FQNEAQ (reference sequence). The CDR3 runs to 14 residues. With 2 bases removed from V and 5 bases from J, the gap between germline ends came to 7 bases. The CDR3, as DNA: TGTGCCAGCAGCTTATCCCAGGATAATTCACCCCTCCACTTT. The encoded protein is CASSLSQDNSPLHF.

The genes are TRBV28 and TRBJ2-7, with 8 positions matching TRBD2. V trimming: 5 bases; J trimming: 2 bases; junction bases outside the gene matches: 8. The germline gives CDR1 MDHEN, CDR2 SYDVKM. The CDR3 has 15 residues. CDR3 DNA sequence: TGTGCCAGCAGTCCCCAACGGGGGGGGACCTACGAGCAGTACTTC. Its translation is CASSPQRGGTYEQYF.

This clone was recorded once. The chain combines TRBV28 with TRBJ1-3; tentatively, D is TRBD1 (6 bases). With 2 bases removed from V and 3 bases from J, the gap between germline ends came to 8 bases. The CDR3 totals 14 residues. Germline loops: CDR1 MDHEN, CDR2 SYDVKM. The CDR3 DNA sequence: TGTGCCAGCAGTTTAGTGGACAGTGGAAACACCATATATTTT. This sequence encodes CASSLVDSGNTIYF. The whole variable domain, filled in from reference TRBV28 and TRBJ1-3, reads DVKVTQSSRYLVKRTGEKVFLECVQDMDHENMFWYRQDPGLGLRLIYFSYDVKMKEKGDIPEGYSVSREKKERFSLILESASTNQTSMYLCASSLVDSGNTIYFGEGSWLTVV.

The chain has TRBV28 and TRBJ2-3; D is perhaps TRBD2 (6 bases). The length of the CDR3 is 15 residues. V lost 3 bases, J lost 3 bases, and 13 bases lay in between. Germline assignment: CDR1 MDHEN and CDR2 SYDVKM. The CDR3 DNA sequence: TGTGCCAGCAGTTTGGGACTGTGGATTACAGATACGCAGTATTTT. Protein: CASSLGLWITDTQYF. The full variable domain, rest sourced from reference TRBV28 and TRBJ2-3, is DVKVTQSSRYLVKRTGEKVFLECVQDMDHENMFWYRQDPGLGLRLIYFSYDVKMKEKGDIPEGYSVSREKKERFSLILESASTNQTSMYLCASSLGLWITDTQYFGPGTRLTVL.

The rearrangement uses TRBV14 and TRBJ1-3, with D hard to call. V lost 0 bases and J 2 bases, leaving 11 bases between the germline ends. The CDR3 is 16 residues long. The germline gives CDR1 SGHDN, CDR2 FVKESK. This CDR3 is CASSQESGLPGNTIYF. CDR3 nucleotide sequence: TGTGCCAGCAGCCAAGAATCAGGCCTACCTGGAAACACCATATATTTT. Full variable domain (rest looked up from reference TRBV14 and TRBJ1-3): EAGVTQFPSHSVIEKGQTVTLRCDPISGHDNLYWYRRVMGKEIKFLLHFVKESKQDESGMPNNRFLAERTGGTYSTLKVQPAELEDSGVYFCASSQESGLPGNTIYFGEGSWLTVV.

The chain employs TRBV9 and TRBJ1-6, with 7 positions matching TRBD1. CDR3 size: 15 residues. Germline values: CDR1 SGDLS, CDR2 YYNGEE. V trimming: 0 bases; J trimming: 7 bases; junction bases outside the gene matches: 4. CDR3 in amino acids: CASSVGGTVNSPLHF. The CDR3, as DNA: TGTGCCAGCAGCGTAGGAGGGACAGTGAATTCACCCCTCCACTTT.

The V and J genes are TRBV20-1 and TRBJ1-2; D not resolved. From germline, CDR1 is DFQATT and CDR2 SNEGSKA (reference sequence). The CDR3 runs 11 residues. Trimming removed 4 bases at V and 8 bases at J, with 11 bases between. CDR3 protein: CSAIREAGYTF. CDR3 sequence (DNA): TGCAGTGCTATCCGGGAGGCGGGCTACACCTTC.

The CDR3 sequence is CASSKTLVGELFF. The CDR3 DNA follows: TGTGCCAGCAGCAAAACTTTGGTCGGGGAGCTGTTTTTT. The chain has TRBV11-2 and TRBJ2-2; no firm D call. In germline, CDR1 is SGHAT, CDR2 FQNNGV. The CDR3 has 13 residues. The germline V and J ends were trimmed by 5 bases and 7 bases, with 11 bases remaining between them.

The J gene is TRBJ2-3, the V gene TRBV7-2; D may be TRBD2 (6 bases). V was shortened by 0 bases and J by 2 bases, with 12 bases between the two germline ends. CDR1 SGHTA and CDR2 FQGNSA come from the germline V gene. CDR3 length: 16 residues. The CDR3 DNA sequence: TGTGCCAGCAGCTTAGCCGGGACTTACACCACAGATACGCAGTATTTT. Its translation is CASSLAGTYTTDTQYF.

The rearrangement links TRBV7-8 to TRBJ2-3, with no clear D. Looked up from germline, CDR1 is SGHVS and CDR2 is FQNEAQ. The CDR3 runs 14 residues. Trimming pared 5 bases from V and 2 bases from J, leaving 11 bases between. CDR3 coding DNA: TGTGCCAGCAGCAGGAGAGCTCTCACAGATACGCAGTATTTT. Its protein product is CASSRRALTDTQYF. Based on the CDR3 plus reference TRBV7-8 and TRBJ2-3, the full variable domain is GAGVSQSPRYKVAKRGQDVALRCDPISGHVSLFWYQQALGQGPEFLTYFQNEAQLDKSGLPSDRFFAERPEGSVSTLKIQRTQQEDSAVYLCASSRRALTDTQYFGPGTRLTVL.

This clone appeared a single time. V is TRBV7-9 and J is TRBJ1-1, with 7 bases that match TRBD1. Germline CDR1 is SEHNR and CDR2 is FQNEAQ (reference sequence). Trimming removed 6 bases from V and 7 bases from J; junction bases left unmatched: 8. This CDR3 region has 13 residues. For the CDR3, the DNA is TGTGCCAGCAGTTTCCTACAGGGGAGTGAAGCTTTCTTT. Its protein is CASSFLQGSEAFF.

V gene TRBV7-3 combines with J gene TRBJ2-1, with D maybe TRBD2 (6 bases). Trimming stripped 5 bases from V and 1 base from J, with 12 bases between. Germline CDR1 SGHTA, CDR2 FQGTGA. This CDR3 comprises 15 residues. CDR3 coding DNA: TGTGCCAGCAGCGAAAAGAGCGGGTCCTACAATGAGCAGTTCTTC. It yields the protein CASSEKSGSYNEQFF.

V is TRBV4-1 and J is TRBJ2-1; 8 nucleotides match TRBD1. Germline CDR1 MGHRA, CDR2 YSYEKL. V gave up 1 base and J gave up 1 base; unmatched junction bases: 9. This CDR3 is 18 amino acids long. This CDR3 reads CASSQGQGMVGSYNEQFF. The CDR3 DNA reads TGCGCCAGCAGCCAAGGACAGGGGATGGTTGGTTCCTACAATGAGCAGTTCTTC.

J is TRBJ2-7 and V is TRBV7-8; a possible D gene is TRBD2 (6 bases). In germline, CDR1 is SGHVS, CDR2 FQNEAQ. The CDR3 length is 18 residues. Trimming took off 1 base at V and 4 bases at J, with 23 bases between the two ends. The CDR3 reads CASSLGSQLASGDYEQYF. The CDR3 DNA follows: TGTGCCAGCAGCTTAGGGAGTCAGCTAGCGTCTGGGGATTACGAGCAGTACTTC.

The chain couples TRBV24-1 to TRBJ1-5; 11 positions match TRBD1. With V trimmed by 9 bases and J by 4 bases, 7 bases remained unmatched. This CDR3 is 15 amino acids long. The germline CDR1 and CDR2 sequences are KGHDR and SFDVKD. The CDR3 loop reads CATSRGQGANQPQHF. The CDR3 nucleotides read TGTGCCACCTCGCGTGGACAGGGGGCTAATCAGCCCCAGCATTTT.